The entry that follows covers one T cell receptor (beta chain) sequence. Its target is not known. Extracted from the samples, RNA was reverse transcribed into cDNA to serve as the sequencing template. Assay: immunoSEQ multiplex PCR; the TCRdb copy retains only in-frame clones and omits some. Of 150,000 or so clones in the sample, 65% were seen once. As for treatment: oral pan-JAK inhibitor, 5-10 mg twice daily. These data originate in a study of CD8+ T cells in alopecia areata. This CDR3 has 15 amino acids. V dropped 0 bases and J dropped 3 bases, with 11 bases sitting between them. Study-wide results and caveats: Scalp clonality, together with expanded CD8+ clones among the top 100, fell significantly with tofacitinib. Compared with mice, patients displayed less clear TCR sharing, possibly for HLA-related reasons.

The sample here was CD4+ T cells sorted from blood, taken at week 4, from a patient treated with tofacitinib. The chain couples TRBV23-1 to TRBJ2-5, with D tentatively TRBD2 (6 bases). TRBV23-1 is known as an ORF, though its function is uncertain. The sequence derives from a human donor with alopecia areata. The CDR3 loop reads CASSQSGREEETQYF. The CDR3 nucleotides read TGCGCCAGCAGTCAATCTGGCAGGGAGGAAGAGACCCAGTACTTC.